Listed below are T cell receptor beta chains from one sample, sequenced in a study of blood T cell repertoires in COVID-19. Profiling relied on immunoSEQ multiplex PCR, and the TCRdb table lists in-frame clones only, not all of them. The sample comprises approximately 210,000 clones, approximately 89% of which are singletons, and around 4.8% rests with the top ten. Sequencing input: peripheral blood. These receptors were taken from a woman in her forties with acute or convalescent COVID-19. The CDR3 runs from the conserved cysteine through the conserved F or W. Each record gives: clone size, V gene, D gene, J gene, CDR3 protein, CDR3 DNA. A D gene is named only where the DNA matches it firmly. For some rows the clone size is stated as once, few or many, or as a class when expanded; others skip it.

clone_size: .
v_call: TRBV2
d_call: .
j_call: TRBJ1-6
cdr3_aa: CASRRGLSSYNSPLHF
cdr3_nt: TGTGCCAGCCGGCGGGGCCTAAGCTCCTATAATTCACCCCTCCACTTT

clone_size: .
v_call: TRBV25-1
d_call: .
j_call: TRBJ1-2
cdr3_aa: CASSDRSGGRYGYTF
cdr3_nt: TGTGCCAGCAGTGATCGTTCGGGGGGCCGGTATGGCTACACCTTC

clone_size: .
v_call: TRBV19
d_call: TRBD1
j_call: TRBJ1-6
cdr3_aa: CASSSSGTGFGNSPLHF
cdr3_nt: TGTGCCAGTAGTTCCTCTGGGACAGGGTTTGGTAATTCACCCCTCCACTTT

clone_size: .
v_call: TRBV20-1
d_call: TRBD2
j_call: TRBJ2-3
cdr3_aa: CSASKVSGSTDTQYF
cdr3_nt: TGCAGTGCTAGTAAGGTTAGCGGGTCCACAGATACGCAGTATTTT

clone_size: once
v_call: TRBV9
d_call: .
j_call: TRBJ1-4
cdr3_aa: CASSVAGGPNEKLFF
cdr3_nt: TGTGCCAGCAGCGTAGCGGGGGGACCTAATGAAAAACTGTTTTTT

clone_size: .
v_call: TRBV7-2
d_call: TRBD1
j_call: TRBJ1-2
cdr3_aa: CASSPQGSSGYTF
cdr3_nt: TGTGCCAGCAGCCCACAGGGGAGTAGCGGCTACACCTTC

clone_size: .
v_call: TRBV12-3/TRBV12-4
d_call: .
j_call: TRBJ2-1
cdr3_aa: CASSGARNEQFF
cdr3_nt: TGTGCCAGCAGTGGGGCCAGGAATGAGCAGTTCTTC

clone_size: .
v_call: TRBV9
d_call: TRBD1
j_call: TRBJ1-6
cdr3_aa: CASSAGQGGSPLHF
cdr3_nt: TGTGCCAGCAGCGCGGGACAGGGGGGATCACCCCTCCACTTT

clone_size: .
v_call: TRBV7-8
d_call: TRBD1
j_call: TRBJ1-6
cdr3_aa: CASSFGQGGSPLHF
cdr3_nt: TGTGCCAGCAGCTTCGGACAGGGAGGTTCACCCCTCCACTTT

clone_size: .
v_call: TRBV9
d_call: .
j_call: TRBJ1-2
cdr3_aa: CASSVGGLRERSNNGYTF
cdr3_nt: TGTGCCAGCAGCGTAGGAGGTCTTCGGGAGAGATCAAATAATGGCTACACCTTC

clone_size: .
v_call: TRBV27
d_call: .
j_call: TRBJ1-2
cdr3_aa: CASSPGYGYTF
cdr3_nt: TGTGCCAGCAGTCCGGGGTATGGCTACACCTTC

clone_size: .
v_call: TRBV11-2
d_call: .
j_call: TRBJ1-1
cdr3_aa: CASSLDLARRGQDTEAFF
cdr3_nt: TGTGCCAGCAGCTTAGATCTGGCCAGGCGGGGGCAGGACACTGAAGCTTTCTTT

clone_size: .
v_call: TRBV15
d_call: TRBD2
j_call: TRBJ2-2
cdr3_aa: CATSRDSRRLAVTGELFF
cdr3_nt: TGTGCCACCAGCAGAGATTCTAGGAGACTAGCGGTCACCGGGGAGCTGTTTTTT

clone_size: .
v_call: TRBV6-5
d_call: TRBD1
j_call: TRBJ1-1
cdr3_aa: CASSLLTGLNEAFF
cdr3_nt: TGTGCCAGCAGTTTACTGACAGGGCTTAATGAAGCTTTCTTT

clone_size: .
v_call: TRBV11-2
d_call: TRBD1
j_call: TRBJ1-2
cdr3_aa: CASSPGQGAPNYGYTF
cdr3_nt: TGTGCCAGCAGCCCGGGACAGGGGGCGCCTAACTATGGCTACACCTTC

clone_size: .
v_call: TRBV24-1
d_call: .
j_call: TRBJ1-1
cdr3_aa: CATRARFNTEAFF
cdr3_nt: TGTGCCACCAGGGCCAGATTCAACACTGAAGCTTTCTTT

clone_size: .
v_call: TRBV10-3
d_call: TRBD1
j_call: TRBJ2-4
cdr3_aa: CATSTGDNKNIQYF
cdr3_nt: TGTGCCACCTCGACAGGGGACAACAAAAACATTCAGTACTTC

clone_size: .
v_call: TRBV6-5
d_call: TRBD1
j_call: TRBJ1-1
cdr3_aa: CASVFGQGRAEAFF
cdr3_nt: TGTGCCAGCGTCTTCGGACAGGGGAGAGCTGAAGCTTTCTTT

clone_size: .
v_call: TRBV24-1
d_call: TRBD1
j_call: TRBJ1-1
cdr3_aa: CATSGQGETEAFF
cdr3_nt: TGTGCCACCAGTGGACAGGGGGAAACTGAAGCTTTCTTT

clone_size: .
v_call: TRBV6-5
d_call: TRBD2
j_call: TRBJ2-4
cdr3_aa: CASRLSGGVSIQYF
cdr3_nt: TGTGCCAGCAGACTTAGCGGGGGGGTTAGCATTCAGTACTTC

clone_size: .
v_call: TRBV11-2
d_call: .
j_call: TRBJ2-5
cdr3_aa: CASNLGAGTKTQYF
cdr3_nt: TGTGCCAGCAACCTGGGGGCAGGGACGAAGACCCAGTACTTC

clone_size: .
v_call: TRBV4-2
d_call: TRBD1
j_call: TRBJ1-1
cdr3_aa: CASSQLTGGIPAFF
cdr3_nt: TGTGCCAGCAGCCAACTGACAGGGGGTATACCAGCTTTCTTT

clone_size: .
v_call: TRBV4-2
d_call: .
j_call: TRBJ1-2
cdr3_aa: CASSQVRGAGYGYTF
cdr3_nt: TGTGCCAGCAGCCAAGTTCGGGGGGCGGGCTATGGCTACACCTTC

clone_size: .
v_call: TRBV5-1
d_call: .
j_call: TRBJ1-1
cdr3_aa: CASSLSGANTEAFF
cdr3_nt: TGCGCCAGCAGCTTGAGCGGCGCGAACACTGAAGCTTTCTTT

clone_size: .
v_call: TRBV21-1
d_call: .
j_call: TRBJ1-2
cdr3_aa: CASSISPGHQINAYGYTF
cdr3_nt: TGTGCCAGCAGCATCTCACCGGGACATCAAATAAACGCCTATGGCTACACCTTC

clone_size: .
v_call: TRBV5-1
d_call: .
j_call: TRBJ1-2
cdr3_aa: CASSLVQDYGYTF
cdr3_nt: TGCGCCAGCAGCTTGGTACAGGACTATGGCTACACCTTC

clone_size: .
v_call: TRBV7-9
d_call: TRBD1
j_call: TRBJ2-2
cdr3_aa: CASSLYTGGNTGELFF
cdr3_nt: TGTGCCAGCAGCTTATATACAGGGGGGAACACCGGGGAGCTGTTTTTT

clone_size: .
v_call: TRBV6-4
d_call: TRBD2
j_call: TRBJ2-2
cdr3_aa: CASSSAGGYTGELFF
cdr3_nt: TGTGCCAGCAGTTCTGCGGGGGGATACACCGGGGAGCTGTTTTTT

clone_size: .
v_call: TRBV5-1
d_call: TRBD1
j_call: TRBJ2-5
cdr3_aa: CASSMGQGTQYF
cdr3_nt: TGCGCCAGCAGCATGGGACAGGGGACCCAGTACTTC

clone_size: .
v_call: TRBV6-5
d_call: TRBD1
j_call: TRBJ1-1
cdr3_aa: CASSSQGGTEAFF
cdr3_nt: TGTGCCAGCAGTTCCCAGGGGGGCACTGAAGCTTTCTTT

clone_size: once
v_call: TRBV30
d_call: .
j_call: TRBJ1-2
cdr3_aa: CAWSRSPEVVYGYTF
cdr3_nt: TGTGCCTGGAGTCGGTCCCCAGAGGTGGTCTATGGCTACACCTTC

clone_size: .
v_call: TRBV2
d_call: .
j_call: TRBJ1-2
cdr3_aa: CASSPGSGNYGYTF
cdr3_nt: TGTGCCAGCAGCCCAGGATCTGGAAACTATGGCTACACCTTC

clone_size: once
v_call: TRBV11-2
d_call: TRBD2
j_call: TRBJ2-1
cdr3_aa: CASTSLPTSGYNEQFF
cdr3_nt: TGTGCCAGCACTTCCCTACCTACTAGCGGATACAATGAGCAGTTCTTC

clone_size: .
v_call: TRBV20-1
d_call: .
j_call: TRBJ2-3
cdr3_aa: CSASRSGVKDTQYF
cdr3_nt: TGCAGTGCTAGTAGGTCAGGGGTTAAAGATACGCAGTATTTT

clone_size: .
v_call: TRBV7-7
d_call: TRBD1
j_call: TRBJ1-3
cdr3_aa: CASSLGQGIGNTIYF
cdr3_nt: TGTGCCAGCAGCTTAGGACAGGGTATCGGAAACACCATATATTTT

clone_size: .
v_call: TRBV10-3
d_call: .
j_call: TRBJ1-2
cdr3_aa: CAIRIGQKGNGGGYTF
cdr3_nt: TGTGCCATCAGGATCGGACAGAAGGGAAATGGCGGTGGCTACACCTTC

clone_size: .
v_call: TRBV19
d_call: .
j_call: TRBJ1-5
cdr3_aa: CASKLWEGDSNQPQHF
cdr3_nt: TGTGCCAGTAAGTTATGGGAGGGGGATAGCAATCAGCCCCAGCATTTT

clone_size: .
v_call: TRBV30
d_call: .
j_call: TRBJ1-5
cdr3_aa: CAWSAGVSNQPQHF
cdr3_nt: TGTGCCTGGAGTGCGGGGGTTAGCAATCAGCCCCAGCATTTT

clone_size: .
v_call: TRBV7-9
d_call: .
j_call: TRBJ2-1
cdr3_aa: CASSPRRSSYNEQFF
cdr3_nt: TGTGCCAGCAGCCCTCGGCGGAGCTCCTACAATGAGCAGTTCTTC

clone_size: once
v_call: TRBV11-2
d_call: TRBD2
j_call: TRBJ2-5
cdr3_aa: CASSLAGGRMETQYF
cdr3_nt: TGTGCCAGCAGTCTAGCGGGGGGACGTATGGAGACCCAGTACTTC

clone_size: .
v_call: TRBV2
d_call: .
j_call: TRBJ1-2
cdr3_aa: CASSERGDYGYTF
cdr3_nt: TGTGCCAGCAGTGAAAGAGGTGACTATGGCTACACCTTC

clone_size: .
v_call: TRBV7-2
d_call: .
j_call: TRBJ2-4
cdr3_aa: CASSLGFGNIQYF
cdr3_nt: TGTGCCAGCAGCTTAGGGTTCGGAAACATTCAGTACTTC

clone_size: .
v_call: TRBV12-3/TRBV12-4
d_call: .
j_call: TRBJ2-5
cdr3_aa: CASSFPGETQYF
cdr3_nt: TGTGCCAGCAGTTTTCCGGGGGAGACCCAGTACTTC

clone_size: once
v_call: TRBV5-1
d_call: TRBD2
j_call: TRBJ2-3
cdr3_aa: CASSPVLAGDLTDTQYF
cdr3_nt: TGCGCCAGCAGCCCGGTTCTAGCGGGGGACCTCACAGATACGCAGTATTTT

clone_size: .
v_call: TRBV3-1/TRBV3-2
d_call: TRBD1
j_call: TRBJ1-1
cdr3_aa: CASSQAGGTEAFF
cdr3_nt: TGTGCCAGCAGCCAAGCAGGGGGTACTGAAGCTTTCTTT

clone_size: .
v_call: TRBV10-3
d_call: .
j_call: TRBJ2-3
cdr3_aa: CAISETRDLALSTDTQYF
cdr3_nt: TGTGCCATCAGTGAGACCCGGGACTTAGCTCTCAGCACAGATACGCAGTATTTT

clone_size: once
v_call: TRBV12-3/TRBV12-4
d_call: .
j_call: TRBJ1-1
cdr3_aa: CASSLARDYEAFF
cdr3_nt: TGTGCCAGCAGTTTAGCCCGGGACTACGAGGCTTTCTTT

clone_size: .
v_call: TRBV5-1
d_call: .
j_call: TRBJ1-2
cdr3_aa: CASSLITGTHGYTF
cdr3_nt: TGCGCCAGCAGCTTGATCACAGGGACCCATGGCTACACCTTC

clone_size: .
v_call: TRBV11-2
d_call: .
j_call: TRBJ2-5
cdr3_aa: CASSLVAREETQYF
cdr3_nt: TGTGCCAGCAGCTTAGTGGCCCGGGAGGAGACCCAGTACTTC

clone_size: once
v_call: TRBV18
d_call: .
j_call: TRBJ1-1
cdr3_aa: CASSPDRNRNTEAFF
cdr3_nt: TGTGCCAGCTCACCAGACAGGAACCGAAACACTGAAGCTTTCTTT

clone_size: .
v_call: TRBV6-5
d_call: .
j_call: TRBJ2-1
cdr3_aa: CASSYDAHAGNEQFF
cdr3_nt: TGTGCCAGCAGTTACGACGCCCATGCGGGCAATGAGCAGTTCTTC